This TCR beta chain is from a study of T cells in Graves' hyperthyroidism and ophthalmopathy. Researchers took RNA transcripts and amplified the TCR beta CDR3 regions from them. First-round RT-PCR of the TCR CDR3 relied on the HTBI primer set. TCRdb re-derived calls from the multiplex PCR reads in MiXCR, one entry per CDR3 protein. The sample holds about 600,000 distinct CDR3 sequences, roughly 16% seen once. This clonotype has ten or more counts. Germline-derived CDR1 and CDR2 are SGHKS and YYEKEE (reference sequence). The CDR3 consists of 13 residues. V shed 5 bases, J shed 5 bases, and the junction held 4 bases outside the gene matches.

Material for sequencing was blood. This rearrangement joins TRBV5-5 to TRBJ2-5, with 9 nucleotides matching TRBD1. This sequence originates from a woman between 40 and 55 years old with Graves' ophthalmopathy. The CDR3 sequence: CASSRQGVETQYF. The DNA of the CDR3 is TGTGCCAGCAGTCGACAGGGGGTCGAGACCCAGTACTTC.